These T cell receptor beta chains were read from a single sample in a study of T cell responses to AZD1222 COVID-19 vaccine. The data were produced by immunoSEQ multiplex PCR, yet TCRdb's version contains in-frame clones alone and is incomplete. The sample lists some 110,000 clones, approximately 91% seen once, with under 20% in the top ten. Sequences were derived from peripheral blood, sampled on day 0 of AZD1222 vaccination. These receptors were obtained from an adult in good health. Each CDR3 is given with its conserved first and last residue. The D gene is left open where the match is weak. For some rows the clone size is stated as once, few or many, or as a class when expanded; others skip it.

v_gene	d_gene	abundance	j_gene	CDR3aa	CDR3nt
TRBV18	TRBD1	NA	TRBJ2-7	CASSADRGDYEQYF	TGTGCCAGCTCCGCGGACAGGGGGGACTACGAGCAGTACTTC
TRBV6-5	NA	NA	TRBJ2-7	CASSYGAHSDEQYF	TGTGCCAGCAGTTATGGAGCTCACTCAGACGAGCAGTACTTC
TRBV19	TRBD2	NA	TRBJ2-2	CASSISRGRDLTGELFF	TGTGCCAGTAGTATCTCCCGTGGGAGGGACCTAACCGGGGAGCTGTTTTTT
TRBV13	TRBD1	NA	TRBJ2-7	CASSLGDGDSRQYF	TGTGCCAGCAGCTTAGGAGATGGGGACAGCCGGCAGTACTTC
TRBV27	TRBD1	NA	TRBJ1-1	CASRRDRNSNTEAFF	TGTGCCAGCAGAAGGGACAGAAATAGTAACACTGAAGCTTTCTTT
TRBV7-2	NA	NA	TRBJ1-4	CASRLDGSEKLFF	TGTGCCAGCAGGTTGGACGGGTCTGAAAAACTGTTTTTT
TRBV5-1	NA	once	TRBJ1-1	CASSMGPQENTEAFF	TGCGCCAGCAGCATGGGTCCACAGGAGAACACTGAAGCTTTCTTT
TRBV6-5	TRBD1	NA	TRBJ1-2	CASRAGDRGRGYTF	TGTGCCAGCAGGGCCGGGGACAGGGGCCGTGGCTACACCTTC
TRBV2	NA	NA	TRBJ2-2	CASLRGTGELFF	TGTGCCAGCCTGCGGGGTACCGGGGAGCTGTTTTTT
TRBV4-2	NA	NA	TRBJ1-3	CASRYSGTPSGNTIYF	TGTGCCAGCAGATATTCAGGGACACCCTCTGGAAACACCATATATTTT
TRBV29-1	NA	once	TRBJ1-1	CSVENQGLGTEAFF	TGCAGCGTTGAAAACCAGGGGCTGGGAACTGAAGCTTTCTTT
TRBV6-5	NA	NA	TRBJ1-2	CASSYSEGQGGYTF	TGTGCCAGCAGTTACTCCGAAGGGCAGGGCGGCTACACCTTC
TRBV6-5	TRBD1	NA	TRBJ1-2	CASRDTGAINYGYTF	TGTGCCAGCAGGGACACAGGGGCGATTAACTATGGCTACACCTTC
TRBV7-8	NA	NA	TRBJ1-5	CASGPTGRSNQPQHF	TGTGCCAGCGGACCCACAGGACGGAGCAATCAGCCCCAGCATTTT
TRBV10-3	TRBD1	few	TRBJ2-5	CAISETTAGGRETQYF	TGTGCCATCAGTGAAACGACGGCAGGGGGTCGGGAGACCCAGTACTTC
TRBV18	TRBD1	NA	TRBJ2-7	CASSPLRDSYEQYF	TGTGCCAGCTCACCACTCCGGGACAGCTACGAGCAGTACTTC
TRBV4-1	TRBD1	NA	TRBJ2-7	CASSQRQGTFHEQYF	TGCGCCAGCAGCCAACGACAGGGAACCTTCCACGAGCAGTACTTC
TRBV5-1	NA	NA	TRBJ1-2	CASSRGQSGLINYGYTF	TGCGCCAGCAGCAGGGGACAAAGTGGCTTAATTAACTATGGCTACACCTTC
TRBV7-2	TRBD2	NA	TRBJ2-5	CASSLVGSGGQETQYF	TGTGCCAGCAGCCTGGTTGGTAGCGGGGGTCAAGAGACCCAGTACTTC
TRBV10-3	NA	NA	TRBJ1-1	CATRRGTEAFF	TGTGCCACGCGACGGGGAACTGAAGCTTTCTTT
TRBV19	NA	NA	TRBJ1-1	CASTPYGGRRTEAFF	TGTGCCAGTACCCCGTATGGTGGAAGAAGAACTGAAGCTTTCTTT
TRBV30	NA	NA	TRBJ1-4	CAWSRPSNEKLFF	TGTGCCTGGAGTAGGCCCTCTAATGAAAAACTGTTTTTT
TRBV29-1	NA	NA	TRBJ2-7	CSVGNPGVEQYF	TGCAGCGTTGGAAATCCAGGAGTGGAGCAGTACTTC
TRBV7-2	TRBD1	NA	TRBJ2-5	CASSGTGIPQETQYF	TGTGCCAGCAGCGGGACAGGGATACCCCAAGAGACCCAGTACTTC
TRBV6-5	TRBD2	NA	TRBJ2-1	CASCTSGEYNEQFF	TGTGCCAGCTGTACTAGCGGGGAATACAATGAGCAGTTCTTC
TRBV4-1	TRBD1	NA	TRBJ2-5	CASSIGQGVRETQYF	TGCGCCAGCAGCATCGGACAGGGAGTACGGGAGACCCAGTACTTC
TRBV6-4	TRBD1	NA	TRBJ1-1	CASSQGAGTEAFF	TGTGCCAGCAGTCAGGGGGCAGGTACTGAAGCTTTCTTT
TRBV27	TRBD1	NA	TRBJ1-5	CASSLKSLRTAGTGANQPQHF	TGTGCCAGCAGTTTGAAAAGTTTGCGAACCGCCGGGACAGGGGCGAATCAGCCCCAGCATTTT
TRBV7-6	NA	NA	TRBJ2-2	CASSLVVGANTGELFF	TGTGCCAGCAGCTTAGTGGTGGGGGCCAACACCGGGGAGCTGTTTTTT
TRBV7-2	TRBD2	NA	TRBJ2-5	CASSTRVAGSGETQYF	TGTGCCAGCAGCACGAGGGTAGCGGGGTCCGGAGAGACCCAGTACTTC
TRBV9	NA	NA	TRBJ1-3	CASSVGGSSGNTIYF	TGTGCCAGCAGCGTAGGGGGCAGCTCTGGAAACACCATATATTTT
TRBV7-9	TRBD1	NA	TRBJ2-2	CASSSANRGATGELFF	TGTGCCAGCAGCTCCGCAAACAGGGGAGCCACCGGGGAGCTGTTTTTT
TRBV7-9	NA	NA	TRBJ2-5	CASSLGANRQETQYF	TGTGCCAGCAGCTTAGGAGCGAATAGACAAGAGACCCAGTACTTC
TRBV9	TRBD1	NA	TRBJ2-3	CASSAPIGQGTQYF	TGTGCCAGCAGCGCTCCCATAGGACAGGGTACGCAGTATTTT
TRBV11-3	NA	few	TRBJ2-1	CASSFISAGEQFF	TGTGCCAGCAGCTTTATTTCGGCGGGAGAGCAGTTCTTC
TRBV5-1	NA	NA	TRBJ2-7	CASSSRYEWPPVPYEQYF	TGCGCCAGCAGCTCGCGATATGAATGGCCCCCGGTCCCCTACGAGCAGTACTTC